One T cell receptor beta chain is described in this entry. V lost 0 bases and J lost 3, with 11 bases in between. Germline-derived CDR1 and CDR2 are LNHDA and SQIVND (reference sequence). The CDR3 covers 15 residues. These data originate in a study of blood T cell repertoires in COVID-19. Among Cohort 3 donors, those recovered had two negative PCRs, clearance, or symptom resolution. Clones were sequenced by immunoSEQ multiplex PCR, and TCRdb holds only the in-frame ones, with some missing. The sample consists of around 130,000 clones, around 88% of them appearing once. The sequence derives from a woman aged 50 to 60 who had recovered from COVID-19. Material: PBMCs or T cells enriched from blood (not recorded which). V gene TRBV19 combines with J gene TRBJ1-2; weak D call: TRBD1 (5 bases). Here the CDR3 DNA reads TGTGCCAGTAGTATAGATCCAGGGCTGGACTATGGCTACACCTTC. Amino acids: CASSIDPGLDYGYTF.